This TCR beta chain was recovered during a study of cytotoxic CD8 clonotypes in ibrutinib-treated CLL. Data came from immunoSEQ multiplex PCR; TCRdb stores just in-frame clones and leaves some out. The sample includes around 150,000 clones, around nine tenths of them seen just once. The sample here was PBMCs, taken at disease progression, from a patient treated with ibrutinib. This TCR derives from a human donor with chronic lymphocytic leukemia.

CDR3 amino acids: CASSPGKTGEQYF. The DNA for the CDR3 is TGTGCCAGCAGCCCCGGGAAAACGGGGGAGCAGTACTTC. J is TRBJ2-7 and V is TRBV7-3, with D tentatively TRBD2 (5 bases). V was shortened by 5 bases and J by 7 bases, with 15 bases between the two germline ends. The germline CDR1 and CDR2 sequences are SGHTA and FQGTGA. The CDR3 runs 13 residues.